This is a list of T cell receptor beta chains from one sample in a study of cytomegalovirus exposure and HLA in healthy donors. The protocol was immunoSEQ multiplex PCR, while the TCRdb copy is restricted to in-frame clones and leaves out a portion. Of some 170,000 clones listed, over 75% are singletons. Sequencing input: PBMCs. The receptors shown here come from a man aged 35 to 55 in good health and CMV-seropositive. Each CDR3 is given with its conserved first and last residue. The D gene is left open where the match is weak. Clone size, where shown, is once, few, many, or a class for clones that have expanded.

>TRBJ1-1|.|TRBV19|.
TGTGCCAGTAGTATAGGTCCAGGCCGGCCCGCTCGGGCTTTCTTT
CASSIGPGRPARAFF
>TRBJ1-5|TRBD1|TRBV28|.
TGTGCCAGCAGTCCGCGGACAGGGTACAATCAGCCCCAGCATTTT
CASSPRTGYNQPQHF
>TRBJ1-1|TRBD1|TRBV2|.
TGTGCCAGCCAGCGGGGGACAGTAATGAACACTGAAGCTTTCTTT
CASQRGTVMNTEAFF
>TRBJ2-1|.|TRBV27|.
TGTGCCAGCAGTTCAGGGCCTAGGGAGCAGTTCTTC
CASSSGPREQFF
>TRBJ2-7|TRBD1|TRBV5-6|.
TGTGCCAGCAGCACCGACAGGGGCTACGAGCAGTACTTC
CASSTDRGYEQYF
>TRBJ1-1|.|TRBV19|.
TGTGCCAGTAGTATCGGAGGGGCAGGGCTGAACACTGAAGCTTTCTTT
CASSIGGAGLNTEAFF
>TRBJ2-5|TRBD1|TRBV5-1|.
TGCGCCAGCAGCCGACGACCGGGACAGTATATTCAAGAGACCCAGTACTTC
CASSRRPGQYIQETQYF
>TRBJ2-7|.|TRBV11-3|.
TGTGCCAGCAGCTTAGTCGGGGGAAGCTCCTACGAGCAGTACTTC
CASSLVGGSSYEQYF
>TRBJ2-7|TRBD2|TRBV7-9|.
TGTGCCAGCAGCTTAGGGCAGGGACTAATTGAGGAGCAGTACTTC
CASSLGQGLIEEQYF
>TRBJ1-1|.|TRBV9|few
TGTGCCAGCAGCCCAGAGGGTTTCGGGGACACTGAAGCTTTCTTT
CASSPEGFGDTEAFF
>TRBJ2-7|TRBD2|TRBV5-6|.
TGTGCCAGCAGCCCCTGGGGGCTAGCGGGACTCTACGAGCAGTACTTC
CASSPWGLAGLYEQYF
>TRBJ2-3|TRBD2|TRBV7-9|.
TGTGCCAGCAGCGCGGGACTAGCGGGAGTGGGAGATACGCAGTATTTT
CASSAGLAGVGDTQYF
>TRBJ2-6|.|TRBV29-1|.
TGCAGCGTTGAGAAGCCTGGGGCCAACGGCCTGACTTTC
CSVEKPGANGLTF
>TRBJ2-7|TRBD2|TRBV28|.
TGTGCCAGCAGTTTATCGGGGAGACTAGCGGGAAGAGTGCAGTACTTC
CASSLSGRLAGRVQYF
>TRBJ2-1|TRBD1|TRBV7-3|.
TGTGCCAGCAGCCCGCAGGACAGGGGGCCTGGAGATGAGCAGTTCTTC
CASSPQDRGPGDEQFF
>TRBJ2-4|.|TRBV5-1|.
TGCGCCAGCAGCCCCGACAGCAGCCTAGCCAAAAACATTCAGTACTTC
CASSPDSSLAKNIQYF
>TRBJ2-1|TRBD2|TRBV11-1|once
TGTGCCAGCAGCTTAGCTCGGTTTGGCGGGAGGGTGAAAAATGAGCAGTTCTTC
CASSLARFGGRVKNEQFF
>TRBJ2-1|TRBD2|TRBV29-1|.
TGCAGCGTTGTGGGGACTAGCGGTAGGGATGAGCAGTTCTTC
CSVVGTSGRDEQFF
>TRBJ2-7|TRBD1|TRBV5-1|few
TGCGCCAGCAGCTTGGCGGGACAGGAGGCCTACGAGCAGTACTTC
CASSLAGQEAYEQYF
>TRBJ2-6|.|TRBV5-6|.
TGTGCCAGCAGTCCCAGGCAAAGCTCTGGGGCCAACGGCCTGACTTTC
CASSPRQSSGANGLTF
>TRBJ1-1|.|TRBV19|.
TGTGCCAGTACTCCCGGGACTCTGAACACTGAAGCTTTCTTT
CASTPGTLNTEAFF
>TRBJ2-3|TRBD2|TRBV6-4|.
TGTGCCAGCAGTGAACTAGCGGGAAGCACAGATACGCAGTATTTT
CASSELAGSTDTQYF